The source of this T cell receptor beta chain is a study of graft-versus-host responses after intestinal transplantation (dated by TCRdb to about 2021). With respect to the entire study: The transplants that recipients received were multivisceral, liver-intestinal, or isolated intestinal. Donor T cell macrochimerism was defined as a peak of at least 4% donor T cells among recipient peripheral blood mononuclear cells. Alloreactive clones were identified by sequencing pre-transplant mixed lymphocyte reaction products and comparing them with unstimulated pre-transplant donor and recipient T cells. Rather than being sequenced by the commercial service, samples from a few later patients were sequenced in-house on an Illumina MiSeq and processed with MiXCR. After intestinal transplantation, graft-versus-host and host-versus-graft alloreactive T cell clones were followed in the graft, circulation and bone marrow using bulk TCR-beta CDR3 sequencing. A cohort of about 26 intestinal transplant recipients, including one retransplant, was enrolled, and a few patients lacking pretransplant specimens were excluded. Every recipient was given anti-thymocyte globulin induction, then maintenance tacrolimus and steroids for 3 to 4 years. What the research found in general, with its limitations: Patients with donor T cell macrochimerism had high GvH to HvG T cell clonal ratios in their allografts. GvH clones turned up in recipient bone marrow, with some appearing earlier in ileal mucosa or blood, a pattern consistent with an intestinal mucosal origin. Early after transplant, declines in HvG clones were associated with peak levels of circulating GvH clones. Conclusions were limited by the relatively low number and heterogeneity of intestinal transplant patients.

From the cysteine up to the phenylalanine, the CDR3 has a length of 13 residues. The DNA shown is the 39-base CDR3, in frame from base 1. Here V drops 5 bases and J drops 8 bases, and the junction holds 2 bases not matched to any gene. The germline V gene encodes CDR1 GTSNPN and CDR2 SVGIG (reference sequence). The protocol used for the library was the immunoSEQ multiplex PCR assay. In most patients, genomic DNA was isolated using the Qiagen DNeasy Blood and Tissue Kit and sent frozen to Adaptive Biotechnologies for TCR sequencing. High-throughput TCR-beta CDR3 sequencing of genomic DNA from most patients was performed by Adaptive Biotechnologies. On the study's bioinformatics: Adaptive's ImmunoSEQ software supplied the TCR sequencing data for 18 patients, while MiXCR and VDJtools were used to process a few other patients. To correct CD4 versus CD8 sorting errors, any sequence found in both subsets at a frequency ratio below 5:1 was removed. CDR3 nucleotide sequences shared by donor and recipient were removed because the origin of these sequences could not be assigned. To count as alloreactive, a clone needed at least 2-fold expansion over unstimulated cells and a minimum CFSE-low frequency of 0.002% (template counts) or 0.001% (read counts). Clones detected in sequenced pre-transplant spleen, lymph node, or MLR CFSE-low populations of the donor or recipient were defined as mappable. The cumulative frequency of alloreactive clones was calculated as a percentage of all sequences, weighted by copy number. TCRdb carries this immuneACCESS record with in-frame sequences only. Its versions omit some clonotypes, under half of them owing to an unresolved V gene in the studies checked, with the rest unexplained. That table gives V, J and clone size, and the DNA gave D and trimming. The sample table records 8,000 to 9,500 clones; around a third of these occur just once. The ten most abundant clones make up roughly 1.9% of the sample.

What the time point label conveys for this sample: cells obtained before transplantation from donor or recipient. Mixed lymphocyte reactions plated approximately 200,000 CFSE-labeled pre-transplant responders with approximately 200,000 irradiated violet-dye-labeled stimulators and were cultured for 6 to 7 days. After the mixed lymphocyte reaction, proliferating CD3+CD4+CFSE-low and CD3+CD8+CFSE-low responder cells were FACS-sorted on a BD Influx sorter. This clone has just a few counts. The input lacks base qualities; no much larger clone sits a single base away. This clonotype was obtained from a human patient who received an intestinal transplant. This specimen consisted of alloreactive CD8+ T cells from a mixed lymphocyte reaction culture, obtained before intestinal transplant. This specimen's cell subset or site label, interpreted: CFSE-low proliferating T cells sorted from approximately 6-day pre-transplant mixed lymphocyte reaction (GvH or HvG direction). The V and J segments used are TRBV30 and TRBJ2-1, and 14 junctional nucleotides match TRBD2. The CDR3 protein is CAWEGLAGDEQFF. The nucleotide sequence reads as follows: TGTGCCTGGGAGGGACTAGCGGGAGATGAGCAGTTCTTC.